This T cell receptor (beta chain) was identified in a study of T cells after yellow fever vaccination. UMIs were added to TCR cDNA along with a universal primer site when it was made by 5'RACE template switching. From the 5' RACE reads, TCRdb called clonotypes with MiXCR, one entry per CDR3 protein. The data contain approximately 300,000 distinct CDR3 sequences, around 6.8% of them seen just once; the ten biggest clones take up over 15%. V trimming: 6 bases; J trimming: 2 bases; junction bases outside the gene matches: 6. Germline-derived CDR1 and CDR2 are MNHEY and SVGEGT. The CDR3 sequence is 14 residues long. Study-level results: Weaker overall, the secondary response nonetheless peaked faster (day 5 versus 15).

For this clonotype: Its antigen is not known.

The V and J genes are TRBV6-2 or TRBV6-3 and TRBJ2-7, with 8 bases that match TRBD2. This clonotype was obtained from a man aged 18 to 35 who received the YFV17D yellow fever vaccine. The source was PBMCs, collected about 49 days after the first yellow fever vaccination. CDR3 in DNA: TGTGCCAGCAGACAAGCGGGGGCGACCTACGAGCAGTACTTC. It yields the protein CASRQAGATYEQYF.